These 19 T cell receptor beta chains were all obtained from the same sample, sequenced in a study of Ad26.COV2.S vaccination and SARS-CoV-2 variants (dated by TCRdb to the early 2020s). Library creation used the immunoSEQ multiplex PCR assay. Drawn from immuneACCESS, this table holds only the in-frame rearrangements with V and J called that TCRdb kept. Clones are partly lost; checked studies trace under half to an unresolved V gene and leave the rest unexplained. The sample table lists about 350,000 clones, approximately 86% of them with a count of one. The ten biggest clones cover roughly a tenth of the sample. The sample's treatment or condition label is to be understood as: 19 received Ad26.COV2.S at low or high dose, single or two shots; about 5 received placebo; per-sample allocation not given. Repertoires of vaccine and placebo recipients were sequenced from samples collected on day 63 after the first injection.

The sample consisted of peripheral blood, taken in a trial of Ad26.COV2.S vaccine versus placebo. The receptor set was obtained from a person between 18 and 60 years old who received the Ad26.COV2.S COVID-19 vaccine or a placebo.

The chain has TRBV7-2 and TRBJ2-5; D perhaps matches TRBD1 (5 bases). The V end was cut by 1 base, the J end by 5 bases, with 17 bases between. Germline V gene data show CDR1 as SGHTA and CDR2 as FQGNSA. The CDR3 contains 16 residues. CDR3 nucleotides: TGTGCCAGCAGCTTAGATTCGATGACAGCGAGGGAGACCCAGTACTTC. Protein: CASSLDSMTARETQYF.

The rearrangement joins TRBV28 to TRBJ1-1; 12 nucleotides line up with TRBD1. J was trimmed by 5 bases and V by 3 bases; bases with no gene match: 7. The length of the CDR3 is 16 residues. Per the germline V gene, CDR1 is MDHEN and CDR2 is SYDVKM. Written as DNA, the CDR3 is TGTGCCAGCAGTTTCCCCGGGACAGGGGGCGCTACTGAAGCTTTCTTT. Protein product: CASSFPGTGGATEAFF.

The chain uses TRBV2 and TRBJ2-2; 10 bases are shared with TRBD1. V dropped 2 bases and J dropped 7; count of bases not matched to a gene: 4. This CDR3 has 15 residues. Germline values: CDR1 SNHLY, CDR2 FYNNEI. The CDR3 region has the DNA TGTGCCAGCAGTGAATGGACAGGGGGTGGCGGGGAGCTGTTTTTT. It codes for CASSEWTGGGGELFF.

The sample holds one count of this clone. A junction boundary mismatches the germline segment, possibly from a read error. The chain uses TRBV19 and TRBJ1-1; possibly TRBD1 for D (5 bases). CDR3 size: 13 residues. The V gene's germline CDR1 is LNHDA and CDR2 SQIVND (reference sequence). Written as DNA, the CDR3 is TGTGCCAGTAGTATAGGGCCCGCGGCGGGGCAAATTTTT. Encoded protein: CASSIGPAAGQIF.

The genes are TRBV6-6 and TRBJ2-3; D is unresolved. The CDR3 is made up of 13 amino acids. Germline CDR1 MNHNY, CDR2 SVGAGI (reference sequence). Trimming stripped 4 bases from V and 6 bases from J, with 11 bases between. CDR3 amino acids: CASSSRRSDTQYF. DNA for the CDR3: TGTGCCAGCAGTTCCCGTCGTAGCGATACGCAGTATTTT.

The rearrangement uses TRBV14 and TRBJ2-1, with D tentatively TRBD2 (6 bases). The V and J ends lost 5 bases and 3 bases respectively, with 17 bases between them. Germline CDR1 reads SGHDN; CDR2 reads FVKESK. The CDR3 has 16 amino acids. In DNA form, the CDR3 reads TGTGCCAGCAGCTCCCCTCTCGGGAGTGTCTACAATGAGCAGTTCTTC. Amino acid sequence: CASSSPLGSVYNEQFF.

This clone was seen a few times. This chain connects TRBV18 to TRBJ2-1; 14 bases are shared with TRBD2. Germline CDR1 is KGHSH and CDR2 is LQKENI. The CDR3 spans 18 residues. V shed 9 bases, J shed 1 base, and the junction held 11 bases outside the gene matches. Written as DNA, the CDR3 is TGTGCCAGTAACCAGGGACTAGCGGGAGTGAGGTCCTACAATGAGCAGTTCTTC. As protein: CASNQGLAGVRSYNEQFF.

This chain's CDR3 is CASAWTSGYNEQFF. CDR3 bases: TGTGCCAGCGCCTGGACTAGCGGTTACAATGAGCAGTTCTTC. The chain is built from TRBV7-2 and TRBJ2-1, with 10 bases fitting TRBD2. CDR3 length: 14 amino acids. Germline lookup yields CDR1 SGHTA and CDR2 FQGNSA. Trimming at V came to 8 bases and at J to 4 bases, leaving 5 bases not matched to a gene.

The chain employs TRBV7-2 and TRBJ2-5; 14 nucleotides agree with TRBD2. The V gene's germline CDR1 is SGHTA and CDR2 FQGNSA. V lost 3 bases, J lost 4 bases, and 4 bases stayed unmatched. The CDR3 runs 16 residues. The DNA for the CDR3 is TGTGCCAGCAGCTTCCGACTAGCGGGGGGGCCAGAGACCCAGTACTTC. This translates into CASSFRLAGGPETQYF.

This sequence joins TRBV18 and TRBJ2-2, with D possibly being TRBD2 (5 bases). Germline assignment: CDR1 KGHSH and CDR2 LQKENI. The CDR3 runs to 17 residues. Trimming removed 0 bases from V and 2 bases from J, with 13 bases in between. The CDR3 DNA reads TGTGCCAGCTCACCACCCGAGGAGCGGACCAACACCGGGGAGCTGTTTTTT. Protein sequence: CASSPPEERTNTGELFF.

The rearrangement joins TRBV5-1 to TRBJ2-7, with 9 bases aligning to TRBD1. V dropped 4 bases and J dropped 5; count of bases not matched to a gene: 7. CDR3 length: 14 residues. Germline-derived CDR1 and CDR2 are SGHRS and YFSETQ. The CDR3 region is CASSPYTGGNEQYF. The CDR3 nucleotides read TGCGCCAGCAGCCCGTATACAGGGGGCAACGAGCAGTACTTC.

This clone was counted once. The CDR3 DNA reads TGTGCCAGCAGCCCCCCGTTTAGGGAAGGCACTGAAGCTTTCTTT. This codes for CASSPPFREGTEAFF. V and J are TRBV7-2 and TRBJ1-1; no definite D call. The germline gives CDR1 SGHTA, CDR2 FQGNSA. CDR3 size: 15 residues. The V end was cut by 5 bases, the J end by 4 bases, with 17 bases between.

The chain couples TRBV18 to TRBJ1-6; 9 bases agree with TRBD1. The germline CDR1 and CDR2 sequences are KGHSH and LQKENI. The CDR3 has 16 amino acids. Trimming cost V 3 bases and J 7 bases; bases outside gene matches: 7. The CDR3 nucleotides read TGTGCCAGCTCACCCTTGGGACAGGGCTGGAATTCACCCCTCCACTTT. Translating gives CASSPLGQGWNSPLHF.

This rearrangement joins TRBV12-3 or TRBV12-4 to TRBJ2-1; D call uncertain. V lost 4 bases, J lost 7 bases, and 11 bases lay in between. The CDR3 contains 13 residues. The CDR3 nucleotides read TGTGCCAGCAGTTCTGGGGTCCGGAATGAGCAGTTCTTC. This translates into CASSSGVRNEQFF.

The chain combines TRBV4-1 with TRBJ1-1, with D unresolved. With 6 bases removed from V and 5 bases from J, the gap between germline ends came to 10 bases. CDR3 length: 12 residues. Germline assignment: CDR1 MGHRA and CDR2 YSYEKL. The CDR3 region has the DNA TGCGCCAGCAGGTCCCTGGGGACTGAAGCTTTCTTT. It specifies CASRSLGTEAFF.

The V gene is TRBV19, the J gene TRBJ2-1; 9 positions agree with TRBD2. With V trimmed by 2 bases and J by 2 bases, 13 bases remained unmatched. The CDR3 extends over 19 amino acids. Germline CDR1 and CDR2: LNHDA and SQIVND (reference sequence). Here the CDR3 reads CASSISHTSAGGTYNEQFF. The CDR3 bases are TGTGCCAGTAGTATATCACACACCTCAGCGGGAGGCACCTACAATGAGCAGTTCTTC.

The chain is built from TRBV7-2 and TRBJ2-7; the D is unclear. The germline gives CDR1 SGHTA, CDR2 FQGNSA. V gave up 1 base and J gave up 0 bases, with 4 bases separating them. The CDR3 runs 13 residues. The CDR3 region is CASSLDVSYEQYF. The DNA of the CDR3 is TGTGCCAGCAGCTTAGACGTCTCCTACGAGCAGTACTTC.

This chain links TRBV18 with TRBJ1-1, with D possibly being TRBD1 (5 bases). CDR3 size: 17 residues. The germline V gene encodes CDR1 KGHSH and CDR2 LQKENI. V was clipped by 6 bases and J by 1 base, with 21 bases between them. The CDR3 loop is CASSPGAKGYGNTEAFF. CDR3 sequence (DNA): TGTGCCAGCTCCCCTGGGGCGAAAGGATATGGGAACACTGAAGCTTTCTTT.

This clone was detected once. The rearrangement joins TRBV12-5 to TRBJ2-7; no clear D gene. Trimming stripped 3 bases from V and 5 bases from J, with 14 bases between. Germline CDR1 is LGHNT and CDR2 is FRNRAP. This CDR3 comprises 14 residues. CDR3 region: CASGLIGGMDEQYF. DNA for the CDR3: TGTGCTAGTGGTTTAATAGGTGGGATGGACGAGCAGTACTTC.